The 23 T cell receptor beta chains below come from one sample, sequenced in a study of cytomegalovirus exposure and HLA in healthy donors. Use of 60 Vbeta and 13 Jbeta primers characterized the PCR. The repertoire was sequenced with immunoSEQ multiplex PCR; TCRdb's copy has only in-frame clones and lacks some. The sample shows 84,000 or so clones, approximately 56% of them seen only once. The sequenced material came from PBMCs. These receptors were obtained from a young woman in good health and CMV-seropositive.

J is TRBJ2-1 and V is TRBV2; no clear D gene. Looked up from germline, CDR1 is SNHLY and CDR2 is FYNNEI. The V and J ends lost 3 bases and 12 bases respectively, with 12 bases between them. This CDR3 has 12 amino acids. This chain's CDR3 is CASSDPRTGQFF. CDR3 nucleotides: TGTGCCAGCAGTGACCCCCGCACCGGGCAGTTCTTC.

The chain combines TRBV5-4 with TRBJ2-3; D unclear. Trimming cost V 4 bases and J 7 bases, with 7 bases left between them. Per the germline V gene, CDR1 is SGHNT and CDR2 is YYREEE (reference sequence). The CDR3 contains 11 residues. CDR3 region: CASSKENTQYF. The CDR3 bases are TGTGCCAGCAGCAAAGAGAATACGCAGTATTTT.

The V and J genes are TRBV18 and TRBJ1-2; D gene uncertain. The germline V gene has CDR1 KGHSH and CDR2 LQKENI. V lost 3 bases and J lost 3, with 8 bases in between. The CDR3 consists of 13 residues. In DNA, the CDR3 is TGTGCCAGCTCACCGGGGAGGGACTATGGCTACACCTTC. Translated: CASSPGRDYGYTF.

The J gene is TRBJ1-1, the V gene TRBV25-1; a possible D gene is TRBD1 (5 bases). Germline-derived CDR1 and CDR2 are MGHDK and SYGVNS. V was trimmed by 4 bases and J by 9 bases, leaving 12 bases between them. This CDR3 comprises 12 residues. The CDR3 DNA reads as TGTGCCAGCAGTGTCGGGGGGGGACAAGCTTTCTTT. Translating it yields CASSVGGGQAFF.

This clone was counted once. The chain recombines TRBV18 with TRBJ1-1; no clear D gene. The CDR3 extends over 15 amino acids. Trimming pared 3 bases from V and 1 base from J, leaving 12 bases between. CDR1 and CDR2 (germline): KGHSH, LQKENI. The CDR3 DNA follows: TGTGCCAGCTCACCTCTTAGCGACGGGAACACTGAAGCTTTCTTT. It yields the protein CASSPLSDGNTEAFF.

This clone was detected a few times. The chain uses TRBV4-2 and TRBJ2-2, with D possibly matching TRBD1 (5 bases). From germline, CDR1 is LGHNA and CDR2 YNFKEQ. V gave up 0 bases and J gave up 0 bases, with 8 bases separating them. The CDR3 has 16 residues. The CDR3 reads CASSQEVTANTGELFF. CDR3 nucleotide sequence: TGTGCCAGCAGCCAAGAGGTGACAGCGAACACCGGGGAGCTGTTTTTT.

The chain couples TRBV6-5 to TRBJ2-7; D remains unclear. Germline loops: CDR1 MNHEY, CDR2 SVGAGI. Trimming cost V 5 bases and J 2 bases, with 10 bases left between them. The CDR3 has 13 amino acids. The CDR3 reads CASSPAEAYEQYF. For the CDR3, the DNA is TGTGCCAGCAGTCCTGCGGAAGCCTACGAGCAGTACTTC.

For the CDR3, the DNA is TGTGCCAGCAGCATAGAGCACTACGAGCAGTACTTC. As protein: CASSIEHYEQYF. The chain couples TRBV5-4 to TRBJ2-7, with D unclear. Trimming took off 4 bases at V and 3 bases at J, with 8 bases between the two ends. The CDR3 has 12 residues. The germline gives CDR1 SGHNT, CDR2 YYREEE (reference sequence).

This clone showed up just once. This chain joins TRBV6-5 and TRBJ1-1; D gene unclear. The CDR3 runs 13 residues. V lost 5 bases to trimming and J lost 0 bases, with 7 bases between them. Germline lookup yields CDR1 MNHEY and CDR2 SVGAGI. This CDR3 is CASSGPMNTEAFF. For the CDR3, the DNA is TGTGCCAGCAGTGGCCCCATGAACACTGAAGCTTTCTTT.

The V call is TRBV7-3, the J call TRBJ1-1; 9 bases line up with TRBD1. CDR3 length equals 19 residues. The V gene's germline CDR1 is SGHTA and CDR2 FQGTGA. V shed 5 bases, J shed 0 bases, and the junction held 16 bases outside the gene matches. Written as DNA, the CDR3 is TGTGCCAGCAGCCGACTGGCAGGGTCGACAGGGGGGCTGAACACTGAAGCTTTCTTT. Translated: CASSRLAGSTGGLNTEAFF. The full variable domain, completed using reference TRBV7-3 and TRBJ1-1, is GAGVSQTPSNKVTEKGKYVELRCDPISGHTALYWYRQSLGQGPEFLIYFQGTGAADDSGLPNDRFFAVRPEGSVSTLKIQRTERGDSAVYLCASSRLAGSTGGLNTEAFFGQGTRLTVV.

V gene TRBV7-2 combines with J gene TRBJ2-5; D remains ambiguous. The assigned J gene may be wrong: the sequence end matches TRBJ2-7 better. The CDR3 spans 14 residues. Germline CDR1 is SGHTA and CDR2 is FQGNSA. CDR3 loop: CASSLPSRSYEQYF. DNA of the CDR3: TGTGCCAGCAGCTTACCGTCACGATCCTACGAGCAGTACTTC.

V gene TRBV6-1 combines with J gene TRBJ2-5; 7 positions match TRBD2. Trimming cost V 2 bases and J 5 bases; bases outside gene matches: 5. The CDR3 totals 14 residues. Germline loops: CDR1 MNHNS, CDR2 SASEGT. This CDR3 is CASSEIRGGETQYF. The CDR3 DNA is TGTGCCAGCAGTGAAATTAGGGGAGGGGAGACCCAGTACTTC.

V is TRBV6-5 and J is TRBJ1-2; D gene unclear. The CDR3 is 13 residues long. V was shortened by 6 bases and J by 5 bases, with 13 bases between the two germline ends. Germline V gene data show CDR1 as MNHEY and CDR2 as SVGAGI. CDR3 DNA: TGTGCCAGCAGACCCGTGGTCACATATGGCTACACCTTC. Translation gives CASRPVVTYGYTF.

The chain couples TRBV6-6 to TRBJ2-7, with 11 bases that match TRBD2. The CDR3 has 14 residues. Germline lookup yields CDR1 MNHNY and CDR2 SVGAGI (reference sequence). Trimming took 8 bases from V and 3 from J; bases not matched to a gene: 6. This CDR3 reads CASGTSGGLYEQYF. The CDR3 bases are TGTGCCAGCGGTACTAGCGGGGGACTCTACGAGCAGTACTTC.

The chain carries TRBV19 and TRBJ2-5, with D perhaps TRBD1 (5 bases). The CDR3 sequence is 13 residues long. Trimming removed 5 bases at V and 5 bases at J, with 12 bases between. Germline CDR1 LNHDA, CDR2 SQIVND (reference sequence). CDR3 coding DNA: TGTGCCAGTAGTGGGGCATACTCGGAGACCCAGTACTTC. It is translated as CASSGAYSETQYF.

The CDR3 loop is CASSLLGQGFFF. CDR3 DNA: TGTGCCAGCAGTCTCCTGGGACAGGGGTTTTTCTTC. The V and J genes are TRBV28 and TRBJ2-1, with 10 bases fitting TRBD1. The germline V gene encodes CDR1 MDHEN and CDR2 SYDVKM. This CDR3 is 12 amino acids long. The trim removed 5 bases at V and 16 bases at J, leaving 8 bases unmatched.

The J gene is TRBJ2-5, the V gene TRBV5-4; TRBD1 agrees at 12 bases. This CDR3 spans 17 amino acids. V was clipped by 5 bases and J by 2 bases; unmatched bases: 10. Germline V gene sequence: CDR1 SGHNT, CDR2 YYREEE (reference sequence). Written as DNA, the CDR3 is TGTGCCAGCAGGCCCGGGACAGGGGGCGCTTGGCAAGAGACCCAGTACTTC. Encoded protein: CASRPGTGGAWQETQYF.

In this sample, this clone turned up once. The V gene is TRBV9, the J gene TRBJ2-1; D remains unclear. The CDR3 sequence is 16 residues long. CDR1 and CDR2 (germline): SGDLS, YYNGEE. Trimming removed 3 bases from V and 0 bases from J, with 13 bases in between. CDR3 residues: CASSAPAQASYNEQFF. DNA for the CDR3: TGTGCCAGCAGCGCGCCAGCGCAAGCCTCCTACAATGAGCAGTTCTTC.

This clone appeared a few times. The chain recombines TRBV19 with TRBJ2-2, with 9 bases that match TRBD2. Germline CDR1 reads LNHDA; CDR2 reads SQIVND (reference sequence). V lost 3 bases and J lost 5; bases outside the gene matches: 4. The CDR3 contains 15 residues. CDR3 coding DNA: TGTGCCAGTAGTATTAATAGCGGGGGTACCGGGGAGCTGTTTTTT. It specifies CASSINSGGTGELFF.

The rearrangement links TRBV6-6 to TRBJ1-3; D remains unclear. The germline V gene encodes CDR1 MNHNY and CDR2 SVGAGI (reference sequence). The CDR3 loop spans 15 amino acids. The ends were cut back, 2 bases at V and 6 bases at J, with 14 bases in the middle. CDR3 in DNA: TGTGCCAGCAGTTACGACATCCGGGGTCCAAACACCATATATTTT. Its protein is CASSYDIRGPNTIYF.

The rearrangement joins TRBV4-1 to TRBJ2-7; 9 positions match TRBD1. Looked up from germline, CDR1 is MGHRA and CDR2 is YSYEKL. This CDR3 contains 16 residues. Unmatched junction bases numbered 6, after V lost 0 bases and J lost 3 bases. DNA of the CDR3: TGCGCCAGCAGCCAAGATGCAGGACAGGGGTTCTACGAGCAGTACTTC. It codes for CASSQDAGQGFYEQYF.

Only a few counts were recorded for this clone. The chain has TRBV6-1 and TRBJ2-5; 9 bases match TRBD2. Unmatched junction bases numbered 9, after V lost 1 base and J lost 6 bases. CDR1 is MNHNS, CDR2 SASEGT, per germline. This CDR3 is built from 16 residues. CDR3 sequence: CASSEEWGLALKTQYF. In DNA form, the CDR3 reads TGTGCCAGCAGTGAAGAGTGGGGACTAGCTCTCAAGACCCAGTACTTC.

This clone came up a few times. The gene calls are TRBV6-1 and TRBJ2-6, with D possibly TRBD2 on 5 matching bases. Germline V gene sequence: CDR1 MNHNS, CDR2 SASEGT. Trimming removed 0 bases at V and 0 bases at J, with 12 bases between. The CDR3 runs 18 residues. The CDR3 region has the DNA TGTGCCAGCAGTGAAGCGGTAGACGGGAACTCTGGGGCCAACGTCCTGACTTTC. Translating gives CASSEAVDGNSGANVLTF.